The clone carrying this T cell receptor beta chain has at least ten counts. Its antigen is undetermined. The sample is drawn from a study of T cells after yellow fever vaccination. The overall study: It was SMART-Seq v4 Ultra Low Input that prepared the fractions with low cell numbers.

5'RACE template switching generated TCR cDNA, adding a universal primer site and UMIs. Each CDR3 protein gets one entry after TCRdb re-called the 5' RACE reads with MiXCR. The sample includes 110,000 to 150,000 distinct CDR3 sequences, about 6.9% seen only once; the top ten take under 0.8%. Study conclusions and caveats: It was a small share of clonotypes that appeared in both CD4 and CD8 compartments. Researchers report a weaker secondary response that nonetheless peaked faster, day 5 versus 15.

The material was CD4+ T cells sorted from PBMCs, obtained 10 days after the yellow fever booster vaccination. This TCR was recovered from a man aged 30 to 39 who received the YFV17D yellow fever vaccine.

The CDR3 region is CAGRTGPRAASYTETQYF. CDR3 nucleotides: TGTGCCGGACGGACAGGCCCCCGAGCGGCCAGCTACACGGAGACCCAGTACTTC. This rearrangement joins TRBV27 to TRBJ2-5; 7 nucleotides match TRBD1. Trimming at V came to 11 bases and at J to 5 bases, leaving 26 bases not matched to a gene. Germline-derived CDR1 and CDR2 are MNHEY and SMNVEV (reference sequence). This CDR3 spans 18 amino acids.